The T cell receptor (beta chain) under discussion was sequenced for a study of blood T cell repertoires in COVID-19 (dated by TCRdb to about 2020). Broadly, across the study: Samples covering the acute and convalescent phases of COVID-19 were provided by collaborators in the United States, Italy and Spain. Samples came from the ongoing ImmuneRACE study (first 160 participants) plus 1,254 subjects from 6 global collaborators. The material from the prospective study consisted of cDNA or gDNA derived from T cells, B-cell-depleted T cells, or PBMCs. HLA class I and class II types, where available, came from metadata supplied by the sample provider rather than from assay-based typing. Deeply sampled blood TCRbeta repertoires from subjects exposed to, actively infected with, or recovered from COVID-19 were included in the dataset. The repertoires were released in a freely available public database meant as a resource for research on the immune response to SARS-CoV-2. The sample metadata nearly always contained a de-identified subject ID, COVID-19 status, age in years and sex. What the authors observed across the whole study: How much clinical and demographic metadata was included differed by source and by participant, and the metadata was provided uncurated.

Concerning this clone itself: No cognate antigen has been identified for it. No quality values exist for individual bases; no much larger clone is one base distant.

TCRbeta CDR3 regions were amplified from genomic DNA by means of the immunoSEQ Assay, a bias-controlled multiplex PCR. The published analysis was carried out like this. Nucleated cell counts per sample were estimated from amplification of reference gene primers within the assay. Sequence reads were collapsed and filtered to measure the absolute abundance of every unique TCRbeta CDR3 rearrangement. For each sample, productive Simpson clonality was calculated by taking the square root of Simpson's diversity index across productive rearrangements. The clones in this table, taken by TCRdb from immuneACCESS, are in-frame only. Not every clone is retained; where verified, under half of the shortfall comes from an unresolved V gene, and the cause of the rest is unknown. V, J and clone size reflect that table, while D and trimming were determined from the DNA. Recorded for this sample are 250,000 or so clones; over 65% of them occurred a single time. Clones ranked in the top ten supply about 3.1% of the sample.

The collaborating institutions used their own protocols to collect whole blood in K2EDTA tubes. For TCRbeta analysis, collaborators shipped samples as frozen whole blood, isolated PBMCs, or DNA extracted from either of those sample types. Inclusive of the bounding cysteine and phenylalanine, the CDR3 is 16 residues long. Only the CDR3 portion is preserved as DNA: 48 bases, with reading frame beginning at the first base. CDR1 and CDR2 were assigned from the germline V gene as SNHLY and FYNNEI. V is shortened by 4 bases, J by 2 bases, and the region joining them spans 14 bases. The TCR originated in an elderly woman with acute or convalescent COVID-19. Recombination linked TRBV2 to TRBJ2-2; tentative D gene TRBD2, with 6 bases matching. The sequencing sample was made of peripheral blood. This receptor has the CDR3 CASSVTGGLNTGELFF. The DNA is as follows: TGTGCCAGCAGTGTTACAGGAGGGTTAAACACCGGGGAGCTGTTTTTT.